The rows below give T cell receptor beta chains drawn from one sample of a study of regulatory T cells in long-lasting Graves disease. TCRdb used MiXCR to reprocess the multiplex PCR reads, holding one entry per CDR3 protein. The table has 300,000 to 400,000 distinct CDR3 sequences, roughly 21% seen once. Material: peripheral blood mononuclear cells (PBMCs), obtained when the disease was refractory, from a patient treated with antithyroid drugs. The receptors here all came from a female donor with Graves disease. CDR3s include the opening cysteine and the closing phenylalanine or tryptophan. A D gene is named only where the DNA matches it firmly. Clone size is given for some rows only: seen once, a few or many times, or a class if the clone is expanded.

D	size	V	J	DNA	CDR3
TRBD1	.	TRBV4-1	TRBJ2-5	TGCGCCAGCAGCCAAGGGACAGGGGTCTTAAAAGAGACCCAGTACTTC	CASSQGTGVLKETQYF
.	many	TRBV28	TRBJ2-5	TGTGCCAGCAGTTTACTAGGACCACAGGAGACCCAGTACTTC	CASSLLGPQETQYF
.	.	TRBV29-1	TRBJ1-4	TGCAGCGTTGACTCGGGTAGCACTAATGAAAAACTGTTTTTT	CSVDSGSTNEKLFF
TRBD2	few	TRBV24-1	TRBJ2-2	TGTGCCACCAGTGATCCCTCTGGGAGCGGGAGTGGCACCGGGGAGCTGTTTTTT	CATSDPSGSGSGTGELFF
TRBD2	many	TRBV6-5	TRBJ2-5	TGTGCCAGCAGTTGGCCTTTGGCTAGCGGGAGATGGGGGACCCAGTACTTC	CASSWPLASGRWGTQYF
TRBD1	few	TRBV29-1	TRBJ2-7	TGCAGCGTTCGACAGGGCCCATGGTACGAGCAGTACTTC	CSVRQGPWYEQYF
.	many	TRBV3-1	TRBJ2-5	TGTGCCAGCAGCCAACAAAGAGGAGAGACCCAGTACTTC	CASSQQRGETQYF
.	.	TRBV19	TRBJ1-3	TGTGCCAGTAGTATTGATGGGTCGCTCTCTGGAAACACCATATATTTT	CASSIDGSLSGNTIYF
.	many	TRBV6-1	TRBJ2-5	TGTGCCAGCAGGGACCCACCGACCCAGTACTTC	CASRDPPTQYF
.	few	TRBV10-3	TRBJ1-1	TGTGCCATCAGTGAATCCGGCCGACAGAACACTGAAGCTTTCTTT	CAISESGRQNTEAFF
TRBD2	.	TRBV5-1	TRBJ2-7	TGCGCCAGCACCATTAGCGGGGGGCCCTCCTACGAGCAGTACTTC	CASTISGGPSYEQYF
.	many	TRBV3-1	TRBJ1-2	TGTGCCAGCAGCCAAGACAGGGGTAACTATGGCTACACCTTC	CASSQDRGNYGYTF
.	many	TRBV6-1	TRBJ2-1	TGTGCCAGCAGGACAGGAGGCATTGGCGAGCAGTTCTTC	CASRTGGIGEQFF
.	many	TRBV7-8	TRBJ1-2	TGTGCCAGCAGCCCCGGGCAGTTCTCTAACTATGGCTACACCTTC	CASSPGQFSNYGYTF
.	.	TRBV11-2	TRBJ2-7	TGTGCCAGCAGCTTAGGCCCAGGACTCGAGCAGTACTTC	CASSLGPGLEQYF
.	many	TRBV27	TRBJ1-5	TGTGCCAGCAGTTTGACAGGACTTAGGGAACAGCCCCAGCATTTT	CASSLTGLREQPQHF
TRBD2	.	TRBV6-1	TRBJ2-7	TGTGCCAGCAGCTACCCGACCAGAAGCGGGAGATCCGAGCAGTACTTC	CASSYPTRSGRSEQYF
TRBD2	.	TRBV5-1	TRBJ2-2	TGCGCCAGCAGCTTTGTAGCGGGGAGCACCGGGGAGCTGTTTTTT	CASSFVAGSTGELFF
.	many	TRBV29-1	TRBJ2-5	TGCAGCGTTGAAGGGGGGTCAGCAGGGGGGGTGAAGACCCAGTACTTC	CSVEGGSAGGVKTQYF
TRBD2	many	TRBV20-1	TRBJ2-5	TGCAGTGCTGAGACTAGCGGGGGGGCCGTAGAGACCCAGTACTTC	CSAETSGGAVETQYF
.	few	TRBV7-3	TRBJ1-1	TGTGCCAGCAGCTTAGATGGGGGGGTGAACACTGAAGCTTTCTTT	CASSLDGGVNTEAFF
TRBD1	few	TRBV6-1	TRBJ1-2	TGTGCCAGCATTTCGACAGGGTCATCGGGCGGCTACACCTTC	CASISTGSSGGYTF
.	.	TRBV29-1	TRBJ1-1	TGCAGCGTTGCTCTGCAGAACACTGAAGCTTTCTTT	CSVALQNTEAFF
.	many	TRBV30	TRBJ2-2	TGTGCCTGGAGTGTATTAGCAGAGACCGGGGAGCTGTTTTTT	CAWSVLAETGELFF
TRBD2	.	TRBV5-1	TRBJ2-7	TGCGCCAGCAGCTTCTCTTCTAGCGGGAGGGGCGAGCAGTACTTC	CASSFSSSGRGEQYF
TRBD1	.	TRBV6-2/TRBV6-3	TRBJ1-5	TGTGCCAGCGTCTTGGGGACAGGGGTCAATCAGCCCCAGCATTTT	CASVLGTGVNQPQHF
.	many	TRBV27	TRBJ2-2	TGTGCCAGCAGTTCCGGAGGCACCGGGGAGCTGTTTTTT	CASSSGGTGELFF
.	.	TRBV6-1	TRBJ1-5	TGTGCCAGCAGGCCAGGGCTAGAGAGAGGCAATCAGCCCCAGCATTTT	CASRPGLERGNQPQHF
TRBD1	.	TRBV6-1	TRBJ2-2	TGTGCCAGCAGTCGATTGACAGGGGCAAACACCGGGGAGCTGTTTTTT	CASSRLTGANTGELFF
.	.	TRBV28	TRBJ2-3	TGTGCCAGCAGTTTATTCGGGGGCACAGATACGCAGTATTTT	CASSLFGGTDTQYF
.	few	TRBV30	TRBJ1-1	TGTGCCTCCGGGGGGGGGGCTGAAGCTTTCTTT	CASGGGAEAFF
.	.	TRBV20-1	TRBJ1-2	TGCAGTGCTAGAGACAGGGCCTGGGGGAACTATGGCTACACCTTC	CSARDRAWGNYGYTF
.	.	TRBV20-1	TRBJ2-3	TGCAGTGCTAGAGCTTGGGCAGGGCCGGAAGATACGCAGTATTTT	CSARAWAGPEDTQYF
.	many	TRBV10-3	TRBJ2-5	TGTGCCATCAGTGATAGGGAAGAGACCCAGTACTTC	CAISDREETQYF
.	few	TRBV20-1	TRBJ1-4	TGCAGTGCTAGAGATCGCCTGGGCGGGCGTGAAAAACTGTTTTTT	CSARDRLGGREKLFF
.	many	TRBV18	TRBJ1-1	TGTGCCAGCTCGATTAACGAGAACACTGAAGCTTTCTTT	CASSINENTEAFF
.	many	TRBV5-8	TRBJ1-1	TGTGCCAGCAGCGACGCAGGAGGGTGGAACACTGAAGCTTTCTTT	CASSDAGGWNTEAFF
TRBD2	.	TRBV6-2/TRBV6-3	TRBJ2-1	TGTGCCAGCAGTTACAGGTTAGCGGGGGGCCATCAGTTCTTC	CASSYRLAGGHQFF
.	few	TRBV6-1	TRBJ2-7	TGTGCCAGCAGTGACTGGACGGACCGCTACGAGCAGTACTTC	CASSDWTDRYEQYF
.	many	TRBV28	TRBJ1-3	TGTGCCAGCAGTTTCTGGGGGCGTGGAAACACCATATATTTT	CASSFWGRGNTIYF